This TCR beta chain was found in a study of T cell repertoires in cytomegalovirus infection. Study summary: Recently identified HLA-C-restricted and well-studied HLA-B-restricted CMV epitopes were used. Public TCR beta signatures marked donors with CMV infection and the matching HLA. Study findings and constraints: Adding up the frequency of public TCR beta families identified people who carried CMV plus the relevant HLA. Dominant in the ex vivo response were TCR beta clonotypes restricted by HLA-C and specific for CMV.

A single record per CDR3 protein comes from TCRdb applying MiXCR to the reads. The repertoire consists of more than 40,000 distinct CDR3 sequences, with 20% to 25% occurring once and the leading ten covering 70% to 90%. Deletions cut 3 bases from V and 4 bases from J, with 13 bases between. Germline CDR1 reads MDHEN; CDR2 reads SYDVKM. This CDR3 comprises 14 residues. This clonotype was found a few times. Its antigen remains unknown. Sequenced material: CD8+ T cells from cultured PBMCs, taken from culture after CMV antigen stimulation. This clonotype originated in a human donor in good health (CMV status not recorded). Some clones in this sample may be carry-over from other donors' samples. The J gene is TRBJ2-7, the V gene TRBV28; a weak D match, TRBD2 (5 bases). The CDR3 here is CASSLVGVGYEQYF. The CDR3 DNA sequence: TGTGCCAGCAGTTTGGTGGGAGTGGGGTACGAGCAGTACTTC.